What follows describes a single TCR beta chain. The antigen remains unidentified. Carrying UMI labels, the TRB cDNA libraries were prepared through 5' RACE. For each CDR3 protein, TCRdb gives one entry from its re-call of the 5' RACE reads, without DNA. The data include around 60,000 distinct CDR3 sequences; the top ten clones carry approximately 0.5%. The data were taken from a study of CXCR3-negative and CXCR3-positive naive CD8 T cells. Looking at the study overall: Sequencing brought in around 140 million TRB reads altogether, and each library got about 1.5 +/- 0.3 million. General observations from the study: Memory CD8+ T cell repertoires were far less diverse than both naive subsets. Naive CXCR3-positive cells had TRB CDR3s more hydrophobic than those of CXCR3-negative naive cells.

This receptor was obtained from a human donor in good health. Some clones in this sample may be carry-over from other donors' samples. Sample: naive CXCR3+ CD8+ T cells from blood. Subset in this sample: CD45RO-CCR7+CD27+CD95- naive CD8+ T cells expressing CXCR3 (TNR3+).

The CDR3 sequence is CASSKTPGQVATNEKLFF. The chain couples TRBV5-1 to TRBJ1-4; TCRdb selects TRBD1, and the lack of DNA leaves this call unchecked. Germline V lookup: CDR1 SGHRS, CDR2 YFSETQ. This CDR3 contains 18 residues.